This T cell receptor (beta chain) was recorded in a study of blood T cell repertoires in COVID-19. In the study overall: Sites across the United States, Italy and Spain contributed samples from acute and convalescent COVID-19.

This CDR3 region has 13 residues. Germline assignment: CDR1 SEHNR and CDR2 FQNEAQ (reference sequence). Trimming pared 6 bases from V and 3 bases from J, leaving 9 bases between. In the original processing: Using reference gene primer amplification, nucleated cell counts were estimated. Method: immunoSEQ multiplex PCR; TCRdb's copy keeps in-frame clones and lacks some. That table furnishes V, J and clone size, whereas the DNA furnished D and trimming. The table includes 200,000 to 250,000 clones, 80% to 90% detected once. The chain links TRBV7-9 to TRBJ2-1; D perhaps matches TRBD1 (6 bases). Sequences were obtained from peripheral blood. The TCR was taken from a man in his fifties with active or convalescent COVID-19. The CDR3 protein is CASRQDSYNEQFF. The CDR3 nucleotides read TGTGCCAGCAGACAGGACAGCTACAATGAGCAGTTCTTC. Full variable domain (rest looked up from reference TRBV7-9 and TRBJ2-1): DTGVSQNPRHKITKRGQNVTFRCDPISEHNRLYWYRQTLGQGPEFLTYFQNEAQLEKSRLLSDRFSAERPKGSFSTLEIQRTEQGDSAMYLCASRQDSYNEQFFGPGTRLTVL.